This T cell receptor (beta chain) was recorded in a study of T-cell reconstitution after alpha-beta-depleted transplantation in children. This clonotype was detected many times. The antigen remains unidentified. Study-wide results and limits: Several hundred expanded graft clones reportedly supplied alpha-beta T cells about two months after transplant. One year after transplant, T-cell counts and diversity came mostly from newly produced T cells. Some patients showed high day-60 TCRbeta diversity, which derived from surviving recipient T cells and thymic progenitors.

Germline CDR1 is LGHNA and CDR2 is YSLEER. Trimming removed 3 bases from V and 2 bases from J, with 13 bases in between. CDR3 length: 15 amino acids. Preparation of the TCRbeta library involved a method that used unique molecular identifiers. One entry per CDR3 protein, called by TCRdb with MiXCR from the PCR reads. The sample includes fewer than 550,000 distinct CDR3 sequences, roughly 10% of them seen just once. The input for sequencing was PBMCs, taken before TCRalphabeta/CD19-depleted stem cell transplant. The genes are TRBV4-3 and TRBJ2-5; possibly TRBD2 for D (6 bases). The clonotype comes from a child aged 2-15 years with inherited bone marrow failure, due to receive a stem cell transplant. CDR3 DNA: TGCGCCAGCAGCCAGAAACTAGCTTTACAAGAGACCCAGTACTTC. Its protein is CASSQKLALQETQYF.